This T cell receptor beta chain was recovered during a study of cytomegalovirus exposure and HLA in healthy donors (dated by TCRdb to about 2017). Some background on the complete study: In an earlier analysis of 587 of the donors, 250 to 350 Gb of sequence data and some 120 million unique TCR beta sequences from roughly 190 million T cells were reported. An early release that covered some 640 HLA-typed donors contained around 300 gigabases of sequencing data and 85 million to 100 million unique TCR sequences. Of the roughly 410 genotyped donors, 81% were placed in the genetic ancestry cluster associated with self-reported Caucasian donors. The aim of the study was to test whether cataloging public T cell receptors could identify signatures of past pathogen exposure. The T cell repertoires of 666 subjects were profiled by immunosequencing and related to cytomegalovirus serostatus. Besides the first cohort of roughly 700 subjects, a separate validation cohort made up of 95 to 150 different subjects was used. High-throughput TCR immunosequencing, statistical association of individual TCRs with disease status, and machine learning were combined to predict cytomegalovirus infection status. A later analysis re-examined previously published TCR beta repertoires from more than 600 donors and added high-resolution HLA genotyping to investigate patterns of TCR occurrence. Rather than using new phenotypic data, the later analysis identified candidate immune exposures from TCR beta sequences and from how often those sequences occurred across donors. An earlier analysis of some 500 of the donors used high-throughput TCR beta sequencing to judge whether each TCR beta V gene segment behaved as functional or pseudogenic. Alongside the repertoire data, information on donor age, sex, ethnicity and CMV serostatus was compiled. Genome-wide SNP genotypes for about 65% of the 666 donors were used in a later genetic analysis, which treated that subset as a discovery cohort. Every repertoire in the discovery cohort had been generated on one and the same sequencing platform. HLA typing included class I and class II loci at four-digit resolution. Typing coverage varied by locus: roughly 629-640 donors for A, B, C, DRB1 and DQB1; approximately 560 for DQA1; nearly 610 for DPA1; approximately 470 for DPB1. Roughly 5 DR-DQ haplotypes were handled as single units for association and clustering, since linkage in the cohort was strong. Across 300 to 400 genotyped donors of the cohort, an average of roughly 250,000 unique TCR beta nucleotide sequences per donor were sequenced, and approximately 17% of those sequences were non-productive. Points the paper makes about the study in general: Linkage disequilibrium might explain the correlated functional status among segregating V segments, but an unknown experimental factor could not be excluded. Sequencing depth was assumed to be roughly uniform across donors in the presence/absence analyses, though that assumption may not hold. Only TCR beta chains were sequenced in this cohort, and the absence of alpha or paired-chain data limited detectable features. Strong co-occurrence of HLA alleles, especially DR and DQ, made assigning TCR associations to individual alleles difficult. Most TCR sequences were observed very rarely across donors, whereas some public TCRs were present in many individuals. According to the authors, the approach could potentially be generalized to other disease states and immunological phenotypes. According to a later analysis, TCR association rates differed among HLA loci, with DRB1 alleles showing the most associated TCRs and HLA-C alleles showing the fewest. Because counts were too low, under 20 rarely observed V segments, including chromosome 9 orphons, were left out of the earlier analysis of over 550 of the donors. A later genetic analysis reported fewer N-insertions in productive TCRs among donors in an Asian-associated ancestry cluster than the approximately 700-donor mean. In an earlier analysis of some 500 of the donors, most TCR beta V segments appeared in productive rearrangements about 87% or about 30% of the time, broadly matching IMGT annotations. A later analysis found that HLA-associated TCR beta chains were more clonally expanded and had lower generation probabilities than equally common non-associated chains. CMV serostatus was the only immune exposure information available for the cohort. Cytomegalovirus status was reported to be diagnosed by the classifier with high specificity and sensitivity in both the original and validation cohorts. A group of highly shared sequence variants was considered likely to be a technical artifact of the sequencing pipeline. HLA typing was unavailable for some donors at each locus, so association tests used only the typed subset. According to a later analysis, parvovirus B19, influenza, CMV and Epstein-Barr virus appeared linked to several top co-occurrence clusters. The study listed approximately 160 TCR beta chains as associated with cytomegalovirus. In vitro tests confirmed that three of the cytomegalovirus-associated TCR beta chains recognize cytomegalovirus antigens. In a later analysis, around 17,000 TCR beta sequences were associated with specific HLA alleles at a false discovery rate of 0.05. A further reported finding was that TCR beta sequences accurately predicted the HLA-A and HLA-B alleles for most subjects in the first cohort. A later genetic analysis associated a missense DCLRE1C variant with V-gene and J-gene trimming of TCR beta chains, and an independent cohort replicated the association. Most CMV-associated TCR beta chains appeared to be HLA-restricted in a later analysis, and the HLA associations seemed to be driven largely by CMV exposure.

Libraries came from the immunoSEQ multiplex PCR assay. A mixture of 60 forward primers for TCR Vbeta segments and 13 reverse primers for TCR Jbeta segments was used in the multiplex PCR. The CDR3 region of rearranged TCR beta genes was amplified from genomic DNA by a multiplex PCR assay. Amplified TCR beta libraries were sequenced as 87-base-pair reads on the Illumina HiSeq System. The authors processed their data as follows. A later analysis counted about 80 million unique TCR beta chains across the 690 or so repertoires, and around 12 million of these chains were shared by at least two donors. Raw reads were error-corrected and collapsed into unique sequences with a nearest-neighbor algorithm that merged closely related sequences to remove PCR and sequencing errors. To assign V, D and J gene segments, CDR3 sequences were aligned to IMGT reference sequences. For a sequence to be retained, a match of at least six nucleotides to both a V gene segment and a J gene segment was required. A rearrangement counted as productive if the CDR3 had no stop codons and remained in frame with V and J, and every other rearrangement counted as non-productive. Following IMGT convention, CDR3 was defined as the stretch from the second conserved V-encoded cysteine up to the conserved J-encoded phenylalanine. Sequences without an unambiguous match to a single V gene segment were excluded from the earlier analysis of about 600 of the donors. In an earlier analysis of more than 500 of the donors, a V segment was called functional when productive rearrangements were above 56.7%, and segregating when the standard deviation between donors exceeded 5%. To diagnose cytomegalovirus status from the catalog of TCR beta chain sequences, a statistical classification framework was built. A later analysis assigned V and J genes by comparing TCR nucleotide sequences with IMGT/GENE-DB human TR gene sequences. The TCRdist pipeline was used in a later analysis to assign CDR3 sequences and most-parsimonious VDJ recombination scenarios. In a later analysis, each TCR beta chain was defined by its CDR3 amino acid sequence together with its V-gene family, and reads without a unique V-gene family were excluded. In a later analysis, 500 to 650 highly shared, low-generation-probability nucleotide sequences were removed to address suspected cross-contamination and a sequencing artifact. For each public chain, a later analysis derived a clonal expansion index from normalized ranks of inferred template counts within each repertoire. In a later analysis, generation probabilities were computed using a VDJ recombination model fitted to out-of-frame rearrangements, and the results were checked against IGoR. A later analysis scored TCR-TCR, TCR-HLA and TCR-CMV co-occurrence with hypergeometric tests, applying a repertoire-size bias correction to TCR pairs. To estimate false discovery rates, a later analysis permuted the HLA or CMV assignments 20 times. In a later analysis, co-occurring TCRs were grouped using DBSCAN, and TCRdist sequence similarity was added for clustering within HLA-allele-positive subsets. For co-occurrence clustering, repertoires with fewer than 30,000 or more than 120,000 public chains were excluded, along with five repertoires with anomalous nucleotide sharing. This is the immuneACCESS table as TCRdb keeps it, with only in-frame sequences that have V and J called. A part of the clones is gone; compared with another copy, unresolved V genes explain less than half, and the rest is unexplained. V, J and clone size were drawn from that table, and D and trimming were deduced from the DNA. Within this sample are around 200,000 clones, with almost 80% of them counted one time only. The top ten hold 1.5% to 2% of the sample.

Regarding this clone: This clone's antigen is unknown. No quality values exist for individual bases; no much larger clone is one base distant.

The cohort was made up of hundreds of healthy bone marrow donors. Cohort members were all nominally healthy when sampled, although unrecorded immune exposures were likely present. The donor was CMV seronegative and was included in the group of hundreds of seronegative cohort members. Each donor provided a peripheral blood sample, and peripheral blood mononuclear cells were used for TCR beta sequencing. Genomic DNA was extracted from the blood cell samples with the Qiagen DNeasy Blood Extraction Kit. Specimen: PBMCs. This receptor was obtained from a male donor in good health and CMV-seronegative.

The encoded CDR3 is CASSLRTSHGEQYF. The DNA sequence is as follows: TGCGCCAGCAGCCTCAGGACTAGTCACGGAGAGCAGTACTTC. The chain joins TRBV5-1 to TRBJ2-7; TRBD2 aligns with 7 central bases. The CDR3 covers 14 residues, taking in both the cysteine and the phenylalanine. The CDR3 DNA has 42 bases and is translated from base 1. CDR1 and CDR2, looked up from the germline V gene, are SGHRS and YFSETQ. After removal of 4 bases from V and 7 bases from J, the junction retains 11 bases not matched to a gene.